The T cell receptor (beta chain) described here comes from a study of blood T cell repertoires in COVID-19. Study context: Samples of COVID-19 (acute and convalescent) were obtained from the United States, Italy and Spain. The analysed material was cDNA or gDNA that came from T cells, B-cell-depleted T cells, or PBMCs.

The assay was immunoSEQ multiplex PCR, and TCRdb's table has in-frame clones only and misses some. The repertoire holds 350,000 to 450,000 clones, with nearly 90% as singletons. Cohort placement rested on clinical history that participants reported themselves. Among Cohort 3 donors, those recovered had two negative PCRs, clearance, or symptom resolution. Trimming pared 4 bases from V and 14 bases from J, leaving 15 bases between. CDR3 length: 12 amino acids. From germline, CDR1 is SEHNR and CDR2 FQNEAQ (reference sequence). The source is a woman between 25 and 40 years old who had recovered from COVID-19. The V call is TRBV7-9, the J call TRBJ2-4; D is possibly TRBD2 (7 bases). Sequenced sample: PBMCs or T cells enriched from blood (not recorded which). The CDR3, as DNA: TGTGCCAGCAGCTCCCTAGGGGGGGAAAAGTACTTC. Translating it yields CASSSLGGEKYF.